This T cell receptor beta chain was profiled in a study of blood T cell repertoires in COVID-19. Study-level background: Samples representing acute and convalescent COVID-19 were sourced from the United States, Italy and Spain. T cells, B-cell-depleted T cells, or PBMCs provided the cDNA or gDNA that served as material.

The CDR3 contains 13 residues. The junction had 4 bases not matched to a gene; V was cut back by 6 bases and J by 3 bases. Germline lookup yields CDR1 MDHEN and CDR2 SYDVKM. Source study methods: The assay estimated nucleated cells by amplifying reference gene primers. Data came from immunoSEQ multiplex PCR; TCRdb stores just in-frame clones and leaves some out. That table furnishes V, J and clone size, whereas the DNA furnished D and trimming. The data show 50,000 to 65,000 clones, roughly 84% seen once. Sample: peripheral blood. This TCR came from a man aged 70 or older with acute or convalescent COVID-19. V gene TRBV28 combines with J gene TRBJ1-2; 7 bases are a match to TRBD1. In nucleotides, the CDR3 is TGTGCCAGCAGAGAGACAGGGCACTATGGCTACACCTTC. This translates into CASRETGHYGYTF.